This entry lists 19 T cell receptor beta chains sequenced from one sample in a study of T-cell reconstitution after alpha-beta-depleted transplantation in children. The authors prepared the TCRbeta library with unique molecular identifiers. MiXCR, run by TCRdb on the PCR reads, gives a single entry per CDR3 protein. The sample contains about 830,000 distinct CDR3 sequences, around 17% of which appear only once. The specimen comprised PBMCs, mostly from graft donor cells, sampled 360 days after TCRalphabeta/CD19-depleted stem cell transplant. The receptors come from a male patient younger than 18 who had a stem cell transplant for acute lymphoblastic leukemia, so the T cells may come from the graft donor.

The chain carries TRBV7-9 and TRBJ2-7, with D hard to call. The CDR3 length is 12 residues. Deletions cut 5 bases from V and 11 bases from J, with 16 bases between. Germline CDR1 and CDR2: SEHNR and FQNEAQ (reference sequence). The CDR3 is CASSPQVSYEYF. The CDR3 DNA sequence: TGTGCCAGCAGCCCGCAGGTTTCCTATGAGTACTTC.

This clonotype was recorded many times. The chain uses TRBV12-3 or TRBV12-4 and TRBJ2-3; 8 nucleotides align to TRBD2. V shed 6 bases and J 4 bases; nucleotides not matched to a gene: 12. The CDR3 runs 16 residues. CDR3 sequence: CASRRPGTRRPDTQYF. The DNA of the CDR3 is TGTGCCAGCAGACGCCCCGGGACTAGGCGCCCAGATACGCAGTATTTT.

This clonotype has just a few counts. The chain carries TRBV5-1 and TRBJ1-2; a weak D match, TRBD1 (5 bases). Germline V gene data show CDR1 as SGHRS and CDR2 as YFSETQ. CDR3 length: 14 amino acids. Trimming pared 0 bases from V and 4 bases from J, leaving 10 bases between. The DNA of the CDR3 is TGCGCCAGCAGCTTGGCGCAGGGACTCTATGGCTACACCTTC. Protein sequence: CASSLAQGLYGYTF.

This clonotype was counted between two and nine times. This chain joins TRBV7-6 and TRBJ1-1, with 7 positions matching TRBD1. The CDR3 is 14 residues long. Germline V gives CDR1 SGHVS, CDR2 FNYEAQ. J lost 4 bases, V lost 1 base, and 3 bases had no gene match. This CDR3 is CASSLEGGGTEAFF. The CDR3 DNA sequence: TGTGCCAGCAGCTTAGAAGGGGGCGGCACTGAAGCTTTCTTT.

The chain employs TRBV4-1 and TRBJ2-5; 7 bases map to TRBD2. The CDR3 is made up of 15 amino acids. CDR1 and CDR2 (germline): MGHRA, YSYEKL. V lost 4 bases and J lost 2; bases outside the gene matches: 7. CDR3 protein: CASSLPRGGQETQYF. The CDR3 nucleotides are TGCGCCAGCAGCCTCCCACGGGGAGGGCAAGAGACCCAGTACTTC.

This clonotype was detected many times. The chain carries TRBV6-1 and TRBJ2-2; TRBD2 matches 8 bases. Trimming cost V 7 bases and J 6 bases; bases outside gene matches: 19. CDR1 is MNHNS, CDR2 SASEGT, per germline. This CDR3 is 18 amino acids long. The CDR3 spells CASIPGHPTGGPSGELFF. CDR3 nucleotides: TGTGCCAGCATCCCGGGCCACCCCACGGGAGGGCCCTCCGGGGAGCTGTTTTTT.

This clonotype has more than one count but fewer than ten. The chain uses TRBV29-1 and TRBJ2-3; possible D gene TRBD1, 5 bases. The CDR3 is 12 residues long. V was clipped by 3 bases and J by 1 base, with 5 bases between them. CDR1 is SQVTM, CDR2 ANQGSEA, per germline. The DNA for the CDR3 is TGCAGCGTTGAGACAGGCACAGATACGCAGTATTTT. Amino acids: CSVETGTDTQYF.

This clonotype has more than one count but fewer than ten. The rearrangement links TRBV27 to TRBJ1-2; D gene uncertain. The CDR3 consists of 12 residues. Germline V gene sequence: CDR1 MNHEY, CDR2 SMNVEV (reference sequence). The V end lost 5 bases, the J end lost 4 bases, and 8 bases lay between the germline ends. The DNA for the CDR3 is TGTGCCAGCAGTCCACCTGCCTATGGCTACACCTTC. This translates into CASSPPAYGYTF.

CDR3 DNA: TGTGCCAGCAGCTTGATCTTACTAGCGGGAGGTTCTGGTGGGGCCAACGTCCTGACTTTC. Residues: CASSLILLAGGSGGANVLTF. The J gene is TRBJ2-6, the V gene TRBV11-2, with 12 bases lining up with TRBD2. Germline assignment: CDR1 SGHAT and CDR2 FQNNGV. CDR3 length: 20 amino acids. V lost 3 bases and J lost 3; bases outside the gene matches: 12.

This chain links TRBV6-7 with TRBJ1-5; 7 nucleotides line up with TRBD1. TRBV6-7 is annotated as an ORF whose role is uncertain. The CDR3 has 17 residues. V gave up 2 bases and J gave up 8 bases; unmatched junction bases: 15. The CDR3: CASSYTISTGRREPQHF. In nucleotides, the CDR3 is TGTGCCAGCAGTTACACAATCTCGACAGGGAGAAGGGAGCCCCAGCATTTT.

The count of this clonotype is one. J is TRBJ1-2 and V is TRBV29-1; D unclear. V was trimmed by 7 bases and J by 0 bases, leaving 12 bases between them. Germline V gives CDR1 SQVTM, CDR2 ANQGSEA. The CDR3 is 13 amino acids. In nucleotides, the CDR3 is TGCAGCGGATGCGGGCCCTCTAACTATGGCTACACCTTC. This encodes CSGCGPSNYGYTF. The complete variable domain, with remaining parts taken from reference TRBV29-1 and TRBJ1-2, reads SAVISQKPSRDICQRGTSLTIQCQVDSQVTMMFWYRQQPGQSLTLIATANQGSEATYESGFVIDKFPISRPNLTFSTLTVSNMSPEDSSIYLCSGCGPSNYGYTFGSGTRLTVV.

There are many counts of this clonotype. This CDR3 reads CASSQGPGPTDTQYF. DNA of the CDR3: TGTGCCAGCAGCCAAGGCCCGGGTCCCACAGATACGCAGTATTTT. The chain couples TRBV4-2 to TRBJ2-3; D remains ambiguous. V was clipped by 1 base and J by 2 bases, with 10 bases between them. The CDR3 has 15 amino acids. Germline lookup yields CDR1 LGHNA and CDR2 YNFKEQ.

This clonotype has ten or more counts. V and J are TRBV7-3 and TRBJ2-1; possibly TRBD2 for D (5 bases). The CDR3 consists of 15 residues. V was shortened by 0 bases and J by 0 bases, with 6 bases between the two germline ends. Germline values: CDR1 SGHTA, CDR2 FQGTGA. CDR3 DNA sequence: TGTGCCAGCAGCTTAACAGCGGACTCCTACAATGAGCAGTTCTTC. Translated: CASSLTADSYNEQFF.

The CDR3 DNA reads TGTGCCAGCTCACCGCGACAGGCGACTAATGAAAAACTGTTTTTT. Encoded protein: CASSPRQATNEKLFF. This chain uses TRBV18 with TRBJ1-4; TRBD1 is a possible D gene (6 bases). Germline loops: CDR1 KGHSH, CDR2 LQKENI. This CDR3 is 15 amino acids long. Trimming stripped 3 bases from V and 2 bases from J, with 10 bases between.

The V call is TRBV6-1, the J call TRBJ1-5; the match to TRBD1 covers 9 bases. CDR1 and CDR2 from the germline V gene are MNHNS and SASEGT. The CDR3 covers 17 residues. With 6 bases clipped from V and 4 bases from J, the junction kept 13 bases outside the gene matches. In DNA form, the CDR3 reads TGTGCCAGCAGGCCGGACAGGGGTATATCCTTAAATCAGCCCCAGCATTTT. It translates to CASRPDRGISLNQPQHF.

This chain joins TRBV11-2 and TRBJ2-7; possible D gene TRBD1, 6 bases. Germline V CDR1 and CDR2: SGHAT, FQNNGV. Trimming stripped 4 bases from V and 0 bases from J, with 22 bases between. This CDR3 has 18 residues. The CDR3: CASSSRGHRQPSSYEQYF. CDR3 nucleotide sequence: TGTGCCAGCAGCTCCAGGGGCCACCGCCAACCAAGCTCCTACGAGCAGTACTTC.

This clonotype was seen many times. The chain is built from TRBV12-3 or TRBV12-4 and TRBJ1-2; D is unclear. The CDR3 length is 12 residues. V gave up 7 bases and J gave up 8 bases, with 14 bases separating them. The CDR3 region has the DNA TGTGCCAGCACCTCCTTAGGAGGGGGCTACACCTTC. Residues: CASTSLGGGYTF.

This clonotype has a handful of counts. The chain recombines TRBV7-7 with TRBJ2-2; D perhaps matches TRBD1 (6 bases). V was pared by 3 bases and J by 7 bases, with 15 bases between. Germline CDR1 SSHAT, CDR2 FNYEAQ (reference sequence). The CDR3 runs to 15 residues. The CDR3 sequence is CASSFSSGASGELFF. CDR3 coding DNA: TGTGCCAGCAGCTTTAGTTCAGGGGCAAGCGGGGAGCTGTTTTTT.

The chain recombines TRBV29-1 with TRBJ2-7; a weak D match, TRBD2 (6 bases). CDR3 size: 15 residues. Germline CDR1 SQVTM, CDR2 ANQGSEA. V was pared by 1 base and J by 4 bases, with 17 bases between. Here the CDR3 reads CSVEGSGLRGYEQYF. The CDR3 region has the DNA TGCAGCGTTGAAGGCTCGGGACTTCGCGGTTACGAGCAGTACTTC.